The text below deals with one TCR beta chain. What it recognizes is unknown. This entry comes from a study of post-analysis software for immune sequencing data. In the study overall: Relapsing-remitting, secondary progressive and progressive-relapsing courses of multiple sclerosis were included.

Per the germline V gene, CDR1 is SGHRS and CDR2 is YFSETQ. The trim removed 5 bases at V and 7 bases at J, leaving 13 bases unmatched. The CDR3 spans 16 residues. Each TCR beta cDNA library carried unique molecular identifiers. TCRdb used MiXCR to reprocess the PCR reads, holding one entry per CDR3 protein. The sample comprises fewer than 850,000 distinct CDR3 sequences, roughly 46% of which are singletons, and 4% to 5% rests with the top ten. Findings of the study overall: Relative to controls, patients with multiple sclerosis showed significantly lower normalized Chao1 diversity. Controls had lower frequencies than patients of about 5 TRBV segments, which included TRBV5-6, TRBV5-1 and TRBV20-1.

This TCR was sampled from a girl aged 5 to 17 with multiple sclerosis. J is TRBJ2-7 and V is TRBV5-1; TRBD2 matches 12 bases. Material for sequencing was blood. DNA of the CDR3: TGCGCCAGCAGGCTAGCGGGAGGGCCGCAGTACAATGAGCAGTACTTC. This translates into CASRLAGGPQYNEQYF.